The text below deals with one T cell receptor beta chain. Its antigen is unidentified. This sample's time point: baseline pretreatment blood. Treatment given: 15 Gy SBRT to primary tumor, nephrectomy 4 weeks later. The patient's renal cell carcinoma had clear cell pathology. The data were taken from a study of radiation and T cells in renal cell carcinoma. The study's findings and limits: Baseline intratumoral clonotype presence is unknown without pretreatment biopsies. From baseline, blood top tumor clonotypes peaked at 2 weeks post-radiation.

Some clones are missing from TCRdb's copy, which holds only in-frame ones; the method was immunoSEQ multiplex PCR. The data show nearly 50,000 clones, with about 83% seen just once and 30% to 35% held by the top ten. The CDR3 is 14 amino acids. Germline assignment: CDR1 SGHDT and CDR2 YYEEEE. The J segment lost 1 base and the V segment lost 10 bases, leaving 8 bases of the junction unmatched. The receptor comes from a woman aged 70-85 years with renal cell carcinoma. Sequenced here: blood, sampled from a patient whose treatment included radiotherapy and nephrectomy. This rearrangement joins TRBV5-6 to TRBJ2-3; 8 nucleotides match TRBD2. The CDR3 bases are TGTGCCGAGGGTAGGCGGGGGGGCACAGATACGCAGTATTTT. Its translation is CAEGRRGGTDTQYF.